The T cell receptor beta chain described here comes from a study of blood T cell repertoires in COVID-19. Study background: The samples span acute and convalescent COVID-19 from the United States, Italy and Spain.

Germline V gives CDR1 LNHDA, CDR2 SQIVND (reference sequence). V dropped 4 bases and J dropped 5; count of bases not matched to a gene: 5. CDR3 length equals 16 residues. Authors' analysis steps: Cell counts per sample came from amplifying reference gene primers. Assay: immunoSEQ multiplex PCR; the TCRdb copy retains only in-frame clones and omits some. Clone size and the V and J calls come from that table; the DNA yielded D and trimming. The table lists 55,000 to 85,000 clones, around 90% of them singletons. This receptor was obtained from a young woman with acute or convalescent COVID-19. The source material was peripheral blood. The gene calls are TRBV19 and TRBJ2-1, with 13 bases identical to TRBD2. Written as DNA, the CDR3 is TGTGCCAGTAGTACCCCAGGACTAGCGGGAGACAATGAGCAGTTCTTC. Translation: CASSTPGLAGDNEQFF.